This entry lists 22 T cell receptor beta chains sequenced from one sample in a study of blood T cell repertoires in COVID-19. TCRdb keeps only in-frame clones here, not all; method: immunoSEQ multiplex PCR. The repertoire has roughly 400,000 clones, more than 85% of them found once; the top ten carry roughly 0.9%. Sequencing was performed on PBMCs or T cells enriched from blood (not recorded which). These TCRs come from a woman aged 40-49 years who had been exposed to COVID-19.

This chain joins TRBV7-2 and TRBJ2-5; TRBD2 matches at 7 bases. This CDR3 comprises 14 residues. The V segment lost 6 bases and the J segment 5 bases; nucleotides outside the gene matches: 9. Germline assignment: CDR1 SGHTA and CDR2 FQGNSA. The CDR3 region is CASSSGLAVETQYF. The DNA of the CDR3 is TGTGCCAGCAGTTCGGGCCTAGCGGTGGAGACCCAGTACTTC.

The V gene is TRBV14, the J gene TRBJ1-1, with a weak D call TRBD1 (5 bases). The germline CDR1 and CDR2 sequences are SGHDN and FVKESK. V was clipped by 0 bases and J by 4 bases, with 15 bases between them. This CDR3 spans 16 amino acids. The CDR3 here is CASSQEGRGDSTEAFF. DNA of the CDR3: TGTGCCAGCAGCCAAGAAGGTCGGGGGGATAGCACTGAAGCTTTCTTT.

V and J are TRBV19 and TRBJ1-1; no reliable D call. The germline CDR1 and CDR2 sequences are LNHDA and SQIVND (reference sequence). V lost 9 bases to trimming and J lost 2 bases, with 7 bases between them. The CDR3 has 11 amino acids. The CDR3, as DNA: TGTGCCAGCATACACAACACTGAAGCTTTCTTT. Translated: CASIHNTEAFF.

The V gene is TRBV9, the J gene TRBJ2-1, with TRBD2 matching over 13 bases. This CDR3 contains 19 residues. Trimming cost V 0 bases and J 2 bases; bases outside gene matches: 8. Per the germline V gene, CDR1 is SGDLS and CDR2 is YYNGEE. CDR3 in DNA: TGTGCCAGCAGCGTAGCAAAAGGGGGGACTAGCGGGGCCTACAATGAGCAGTTCTTC. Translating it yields CASSVAKGGTSGAYNEQFF.

The DNA of the CDR3 is TGTGCCAGCAGCTTAGACAGTACAGGGGCCTATGGCTACACCTTC. It translates to CASSLDSTGAYGYTF. The chain joins TRBV7-9 to TRBJ1-2; 7 bases match TRBD1. In germline, CDR1 is SEHNR, CDR2 FQNEAQ (reference sequence). The V gene end was trimmed by 1 base and the J gene end by 4 bases; junction bases not matched to a gene: 6. The CDR3 contains 15 residues. Supplemented by reference TRBV7-9 and TRBJ1-2, the full variable domain reads DTGVSQNPRHKITKRGQNVTFRCDPISEHNRLYWYRQTLGQGPEFLTYFQNEAQLEKSRLLSDRFSAERPKGSFSTLEIQRTEQGDSAMYLCASSLDSTGAYGYTFGSGTRLTVV.

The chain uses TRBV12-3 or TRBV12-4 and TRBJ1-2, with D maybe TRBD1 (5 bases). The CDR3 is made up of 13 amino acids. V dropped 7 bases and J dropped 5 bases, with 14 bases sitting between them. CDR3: CASNSDSGYGYTF. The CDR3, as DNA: TGTGCCAGCAACTCCGACAGTGGGTATGGCTACACCTTC.

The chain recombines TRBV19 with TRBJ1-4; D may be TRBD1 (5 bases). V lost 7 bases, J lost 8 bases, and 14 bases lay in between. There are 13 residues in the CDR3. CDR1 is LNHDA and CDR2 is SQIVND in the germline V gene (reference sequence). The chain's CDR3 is CASKPQGGEKLFF. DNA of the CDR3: TGTGCCAGTAAACCTCAGGGCGGCGAAAAACTGTTTTTT. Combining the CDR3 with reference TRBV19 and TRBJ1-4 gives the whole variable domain DGGITQSPKYLFRKEGQNVTLSCEQNLNHDAMYWYRQDPGQGLRLIYYSQIVNDFQKGDIAEGYSVSREKKESFPLTVTSAQKNPTAFYLCASKPQGGEKLFFGSGTQLSVL.

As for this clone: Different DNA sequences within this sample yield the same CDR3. The CDR3 spells CASSLIRETQYF. In DNA form, the CDR3 reads TGTGCCAGCAGTTTAATCCGGGAGACCCAGTACTTC. This rearrangement joins TRBV12-3 or TRBV12-4 to TRBJ2-5; D is uncertain. This CDR3 spans 12 amino acids. V shed 2 bases and J shed 5 bases, with 6 bases lying between them.

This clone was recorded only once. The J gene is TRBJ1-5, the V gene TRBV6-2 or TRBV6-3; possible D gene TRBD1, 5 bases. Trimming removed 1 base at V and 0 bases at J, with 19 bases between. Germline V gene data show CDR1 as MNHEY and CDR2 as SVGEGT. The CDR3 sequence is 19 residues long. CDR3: CASSYLGASLYNSNQPQHF. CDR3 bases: TGTGCCAGCAGTTACTTAGGGGCGAGCTTGTATAATAGCAATCAGCCCCAGCATTTT.

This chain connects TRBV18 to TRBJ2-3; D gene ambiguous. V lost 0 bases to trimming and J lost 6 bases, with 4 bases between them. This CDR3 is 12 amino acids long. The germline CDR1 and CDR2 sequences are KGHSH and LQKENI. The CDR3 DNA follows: TGTGCCAGCTCACCACCAGCGGATACGCAGTATTTT. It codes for CASSPPADTQYF. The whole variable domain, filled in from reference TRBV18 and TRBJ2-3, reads NAGVMQNPRHLVRRRGQEARLRCSPMKGHSHVYWYRQLPEEGLKFMVYLQKENIIDESGMPKERFSAEFPKEGPSILRIQQVVRGDSAAYFCASSPPADTQYFGPGTRLTVL.

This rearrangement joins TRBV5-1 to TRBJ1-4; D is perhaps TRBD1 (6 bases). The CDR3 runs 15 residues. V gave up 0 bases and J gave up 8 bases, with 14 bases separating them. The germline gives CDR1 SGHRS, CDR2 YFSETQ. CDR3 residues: CASSLEGGRGEKLFF. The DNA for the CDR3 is TGCGCCAGCAGCTTGGAAGGGGGTCGAGGGGAAAAACTGTTTTTT.

CDR3 protein: CASSLEERGRTDTQYF. DNA of the CDR3: TGTGCCAGCAGCTTGGAGGAGCGGGGCCGCACAGATACGCAGTATTTT. The genes are TRBV5-4 and TRBJ2-3; TRBD2 matches at 7 bases. Germline-derived CDR1 and CDR2 are SGHNT and YYREEE (reference sequence). V lost 0 bases to trimming and J lost 1 base; unmatched junction nucleotides: 5. CDR3 length: 16 residues.

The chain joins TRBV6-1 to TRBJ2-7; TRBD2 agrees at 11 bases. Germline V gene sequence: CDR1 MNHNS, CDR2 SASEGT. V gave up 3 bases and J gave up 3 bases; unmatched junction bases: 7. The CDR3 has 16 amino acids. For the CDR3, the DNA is TGTGCCAGCAGTGAGTACCCTAGCGGGGGGAACTACGAGCAGTACTTC. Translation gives CASSEYPSGGNYEQYF.

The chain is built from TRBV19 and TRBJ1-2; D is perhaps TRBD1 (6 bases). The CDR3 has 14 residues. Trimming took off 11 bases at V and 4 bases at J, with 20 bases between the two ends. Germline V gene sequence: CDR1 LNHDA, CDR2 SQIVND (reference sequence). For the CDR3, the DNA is TGTGCCGTAAGGCAGGGGCAATTTCCCTATGGCTACACCTTC. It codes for CAVRQGQFPYGYTF. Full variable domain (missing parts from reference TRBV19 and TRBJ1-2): DGGITQSPKYLFRKEGQNVTLSCEQNLNHDAMYWYRQDPGQGLRLIYYSQIVNDFQKGDIAEGYSVSREKKESFPLTVTSAQKNPTAFYLCAVRQGQFPYGYTFGSGTRLTVV.

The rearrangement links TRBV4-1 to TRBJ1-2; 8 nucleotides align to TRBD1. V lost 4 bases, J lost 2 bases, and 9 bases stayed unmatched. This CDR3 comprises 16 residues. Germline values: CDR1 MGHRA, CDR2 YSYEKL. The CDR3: CASSLLSRDRNYGYTF. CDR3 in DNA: TGCGCCAGCAGCCTCCTGTCCCGGGACAGGAACTATGGCTACACCTTC.

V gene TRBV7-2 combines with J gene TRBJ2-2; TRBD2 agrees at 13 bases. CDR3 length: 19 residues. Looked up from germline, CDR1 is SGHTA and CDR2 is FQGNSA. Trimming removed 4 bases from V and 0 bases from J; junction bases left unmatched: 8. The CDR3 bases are TGTGCCAGCAGCTCCCCGCTCGGGACTAGCGGGGCGAACACCGGGGAGCTGTTTTTT. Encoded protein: CASSSPLGTSGANTGELFF.

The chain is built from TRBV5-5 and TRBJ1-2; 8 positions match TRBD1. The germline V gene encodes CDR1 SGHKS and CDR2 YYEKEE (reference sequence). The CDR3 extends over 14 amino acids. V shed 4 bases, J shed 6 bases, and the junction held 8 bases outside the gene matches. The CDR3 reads CASSLSPGGHGYTF. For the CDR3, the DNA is TGTGCCAGCAGCCTCTCGCCAGGGGGCCATGGCTACACCTTC. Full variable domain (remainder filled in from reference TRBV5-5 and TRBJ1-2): DAGVTQSPTHLIKTRGQQVTLRCSPISGHKSVSWYQQVLGQGPQFIFQYYEKEERGRGNFPDRFSARQFPNYSSELNVNALLLGDSALYLCASSLSPGGHGYTFGSGTRLTVV.

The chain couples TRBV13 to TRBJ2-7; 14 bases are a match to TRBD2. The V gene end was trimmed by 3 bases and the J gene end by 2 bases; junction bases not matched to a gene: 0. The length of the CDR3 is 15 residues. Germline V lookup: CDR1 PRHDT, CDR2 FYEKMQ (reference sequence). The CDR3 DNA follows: TGTGCCAGCAGCTTGACTAGCGGGAGGGCCTACGAGCAGTACTTC. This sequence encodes CASSLTSGRAYEQYF.

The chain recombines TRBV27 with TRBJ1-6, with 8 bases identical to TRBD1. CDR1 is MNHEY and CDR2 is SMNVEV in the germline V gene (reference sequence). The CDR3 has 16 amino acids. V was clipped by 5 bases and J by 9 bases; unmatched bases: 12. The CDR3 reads CASSPEALRGLSPLHF. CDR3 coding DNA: TGTGCCAGCAGTCCTGAAGCCCTCAGGGGGCTTTCACCCCTCCACTTT.

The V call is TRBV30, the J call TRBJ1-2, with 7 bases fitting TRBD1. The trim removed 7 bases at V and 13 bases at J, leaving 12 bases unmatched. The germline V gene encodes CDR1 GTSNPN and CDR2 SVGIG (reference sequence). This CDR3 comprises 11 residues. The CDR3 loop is CAFYTDRPGTF. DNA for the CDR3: TGTGCCTTTTACACGGACAGGCCGGGCACCTTC. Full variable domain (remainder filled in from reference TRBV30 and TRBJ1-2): SQTIHQWPATLVQPVGSPLSLECTVEGTSNPNLYWYRQAAGRGLQLLFYSVGIGQISSEVPQNLSASRPQDRQFILSSKKLLLSDSGFYLCAFYTDRPGTFGSGTRLTVV.

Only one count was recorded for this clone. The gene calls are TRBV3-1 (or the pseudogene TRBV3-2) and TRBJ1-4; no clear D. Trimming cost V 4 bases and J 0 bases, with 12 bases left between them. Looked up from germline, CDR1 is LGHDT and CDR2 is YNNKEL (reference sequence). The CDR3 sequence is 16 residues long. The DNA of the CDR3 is TGTGCCAGCAGCCGATTGAGGGTGGCAACTAATGAAAAACTGTTTTTT. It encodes CASSRLRVATNEKLFF.

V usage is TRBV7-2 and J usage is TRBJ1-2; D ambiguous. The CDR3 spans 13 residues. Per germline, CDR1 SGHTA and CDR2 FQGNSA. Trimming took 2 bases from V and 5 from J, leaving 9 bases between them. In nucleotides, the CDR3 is TGTGCCAGCAGCTTATTAGCCGGGTATGGCTACACCTTC. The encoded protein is CASSLLAGYGYTF.